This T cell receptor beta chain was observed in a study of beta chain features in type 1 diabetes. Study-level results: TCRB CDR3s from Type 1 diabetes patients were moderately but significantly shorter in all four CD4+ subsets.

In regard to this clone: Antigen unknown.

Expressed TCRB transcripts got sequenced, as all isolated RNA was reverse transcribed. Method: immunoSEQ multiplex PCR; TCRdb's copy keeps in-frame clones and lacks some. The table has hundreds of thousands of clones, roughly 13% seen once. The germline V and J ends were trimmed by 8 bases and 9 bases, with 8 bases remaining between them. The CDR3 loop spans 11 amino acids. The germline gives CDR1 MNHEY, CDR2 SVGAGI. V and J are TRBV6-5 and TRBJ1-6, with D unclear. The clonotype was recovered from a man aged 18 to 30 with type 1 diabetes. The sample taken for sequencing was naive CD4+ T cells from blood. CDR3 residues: CASGGSSPLHF. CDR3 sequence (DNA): TGTGCCAGCGGAGGTAGTTCACCCCTCCACTTT.